This TCR beta chain is from a study of T-cell memory formation after mild COVID-19. Study overall: The study found TCR clusters largely donor specific. General study points: CD4+ clones that contracted lay mainly in CM and EM; CD8+ ones lay in EMRA.

With respect to this clonotype: Antigen unknown.

TCRdb re-called the 5' RACE reads with MiXCR, one entry per CDR3 protein. The data show about 190,000 distinct CDR3 sequences, roughly 18% seen once. The germline V gene has CDR1 SGHRS and CDR2 YFSETQ. V gave up 5 bases and J gave up 2 bases, with 10 bases separating them. The CDR3 runs to 14 residues. The specimen sequenced was PBMCs or a T cell subset sorted from them (not recorded which). The V gene is TRBV5-1, the J gene TRBJ2-2; D not resolved. The clonotype originates from an adult woman who had mild COVID-19 (a few samples of this study predate the infection). Cell type and time point are not known. Here the CDR3 reads CASSYIANTGELFF. CDR3 DNA: TGCGCCAGCAGTTATATAGCCAACACCGGGGAGCTGTTTTTT.